This TCR beta chain emerged from a study of blood T cell repertoires in COVID-19. Sequencing was performed with immunoSEQ multiplex PCR; in TCRdb, only in-frame clones are kept and a portion is missing. The sample includes 110,000 to 150,000 clones, more than 75% of them seen just once. The source material was peripheral blood. The TCR originated in a woman aged 80 or older with acute or convalescent COVID-19.

CDR3 loop: CASSSTILYNEQFF. CDR3 DNA sequence: TGTGCCAGCAGTTCAACTATCCTCTACAATGAGCAGTTCTTC. The chain links TRBV28 to TRBJ2-1; the D is unclear. The germline CDR1 and CDR2 sequences are MDHEN and SYDVKM. V lost 4 bases and J 3 bases, leaving 10 bases between the germline ends. This CDR3 is built from 14 residues.